Here is one T cell receptor beta chain with its context. This sample was included in a study of T cell responses to AZD1222 COVID-19 vaccine. Generated by immunoSEQ multiplex PCR, the TCRdb table keeps only in-frame clones and is missing some. This sample has roughly 100,000 clones, with about nine tenths found just once. The CDR3 consists of 15 residues. This TCR was sampled from an adult in good health. The V gene is TRBV12-2, the J gene TRBJ2-3; TRBD1, the table's D call, was not compared with the DNA. TRBV12-2 is annotated as a pseudogene. Sequences were derived from peripheral blood, sampled on day 0 of AZD1222 vaccination. This CDR3 reads CASRLVSAGTDTQYF. In DNA form, the CDR3 reads TGTGCAAGTCGCTTAGTATCGGCAGGGACAGATACGCAGTATTTT.